The 20 T cell receptor beta chains presented below share a single source sample, sequenced in a study of T cells in Graves' hyperthyroidism and ophthalmopathy. Amplified TCR beta CDR3 regions came from RNA transcripts. An initial round of RT-PCR targeting the TCR CDR3 relied on the HTBI primer set. Each CDR3 protein gets one entry after TCRdb re-called the multiplex PCR reads with MiXCR. The sample has about 710,000 distinct CDR3 sequences; less than 20% are singletons. Sequenced sample: blood. The receptors come from a man aged 18 to 35 with Graves' hyperthyroidism.

The rearrangement uses TRBV28 and TRBJ1-4; TRBD1 might be the D (5 bases). V lost 5 bases, J lost 5 bases, and 15 bases lay in between. The CDR3 extends over 15 amino acids. Germline CDR1 MDHEN, CDR2 SYDVKM. The CDR3 bases are TGTGCCAGCAGTCACGGGACGCCTAAAAATGAAAAACTGTTTTTT. The encoded protein is CASSHGTPKNEKLFF.

This clonotype has at least ten counts. This chain joins TRBV20-1 and TRBJ1-1; 8 bases fit TRBD1. The germline gives CDR1 DFQATT, CDR2 SNEGSKA (reference sequence). The J segment lost 4 bases and the V segment lost 1 base, leaving 11 bases of the junction unmatched. This CDR3 is 16 amino acids long. DNA for the CDR3: TGCAGTGCTAGAGGTTCCACGGGACAGGTGATCACTGAAGCTTTCTTT. Encoded protein: CSARGSTGQVITEAFF.

This chain joins TRBV19 and TRBJ2-4; 11 positions match TRBD2. V lost 3 bases to trimming and J lost 0 bases; unmatched junction nucleotides: 10. The CDR3 totals 19 residues. Germline loops: CDR1 LNHDA, CDR2 SQIVND (reference sequence). The CDR3 DNA reads as TGTGCCAGTAGTATGCGGGGGACTAGCGGTAGACTAGCCAAAAACATTCAGTACTTC. Translating it yields CASSMRGTSGRLAKNIQYF.

J is TRBJ2-3 and V is TRBV19; D gene unclear. Per the germline V gene, CDR1 is LNHDA and CDR2 is SQIVND (reference sequence). V gave up 5 bases and J gave up 6 bases, with 12 bases separating them. CDR3 size: 13 residues. CDR3 region: CASSLLVRDTQYF. CDR3 in DNA: TGTGCCAGTAGTCTCTTAGTAAGGGATACGCAGTATTTT.

This clonotype was counted at least ten times. The V gene is TRBV6-1, the J gene TRBJ2-3; D is perhaps TRBD2 (6 bases). The germline V gene has CDR1 MNHNS and CDR2 SASEGT. Trimming pared 8 bases from V and 4 bases from J, leaving 13 bases between. CDR3 size: 13 residues. The CDR3 DNA sequence: TGTGCCAGCGCGGAGGGTGGTGCAGATACGCAGTATTTT. This gives the protein CASAEGGADTQYF.

J is TRBJ2-3 and V is TRBV28; tentative D call: TRBD1 (6 bases). CDR1 is MDHEN, CDR2 SYDVKM, per germline. CDR3 size: 15 residues. V shed 6 bases and J shed 0 bases, with 13 bases lying between them. The CDR3 reads CASSQDGTSTDTQYF. CDR3 in DNA: TGTGCCAGCAGCCAGGACGGGACAAGCACAGATACGCAGTATTTT.

This clonotype has more than one count but fewer than ten. This chain connects TRBV12-3 or TRBV12-4 to TRBJ1-4, with TRBD1 matching 7 bases. The CDR3 consists of 15 residues. The V segment lost 3 bases and the J segment 11 bases; nucleotides outside the gene matches: 12. In DNA, the CDR3 is TGTGCCAGCAGTTTGCGACAGGGCAAAAAAAGTAAACTGTTTTTT. As protein: CASSLRQGKKSKLFF.

This clonotype was found many times. The chain links TRBV6-6 to TRBJ2-1; 10 bases map to TRBD2. The CDR3 is made up of 18 amino acids. Per the germline V gene, CDR1 is MNHNY and CDR2 is SVGAGI (reference sequence). Germline trimming cut 0 bases from V and 0 bases from J; bases unmatched to any gene: 5. DNA of the CDR3: TGTGCCAGCAGTTACTCCCCTCGGACTAGCGGCTCCTACAATGAGCAGTTCTTC. Translation: CASSYSPRTSGSYNEQFF.

About this clonotype itself: Compared with germline, one end of the junction differs, possibly owing to a read error. The chain carries TRBV7-7 and TRBJ2-1, with 10 bases lining up with TRBD2. The CDR3 totals 15 residues. Germline V lookup: CDR1 SSHAT, CDR2 FNYEAQ (reference sequence). CDR3 region: CASSFSSGRGYEQFF. The CDR3 DNA follows: TGTGCTAGCAGCTTTTCTAGCGGGAGAGGCTATGAGCAGTTCTTC.

This clonotype was picked up many times. The rearrangement links TRBV7-9 to TRBJ2-7, with 9 nucleotides matching TRBD2. V dropped 6 bases and J dropped 4; count of bases not matched to a gene: 7. Germline loops: CDR1 SEHNR, CDR2 FQNEAQ (reference sequence). The CDR3 extends over 14 amino acids. DNA of the CDR3: TGTGCCAGCAGTTTAAGCGGGAGGTCGTACGAGCAGTACTTC. Translating gives CASSLSGRSYEQYF.

This clonotype was counted ten times or more. This CDR3 reads CASQGQGPGPQHF. The DNA for the CDR3 is TGTGCCAGCCAGGGTCAGGGCCCGGGGCCCCAGCATTTT. The chain links TRBV2 to TRBJ1-5; D is perhaps TRBD1 (5 bases). The CDR3 is 13 amino acids. Germline assignment: CDR1 SNHLY and CDR2 FYNNEI. V was pared by 8 bases and J by 9 bases, with 17 bases between.

This clonotype was observed at least ten times. J is TRBJ1-1 and V is TRBV2; D possibly corresponds to TRBD1 (6 bases). V was clipped by 6 bases and J by 0 bases, with 14 bases between them. The germline gives CDR1 SNHLY, CDR2 FYNNEI. The CDR3 has 15 amino acids. CDR3 nucleotide sequence: TGTGCCAGCAGATCGACAGGCCTTATGAACACTGAAGCTTTCTTT. It is translated as CASRSTGLMNTEAFF.

This clonotype was detected many times. The rearrangement joins TRBV12-3 or TRBV12-4 to TRBJ1-5; 9 bases agree with TRBD1. The junction had 7 bases not matched to a gene; V was cut back by 5 bases and J by 5 bases. This CDR3 is built from 15 residues. The CDR3 region is CASSRDRARYQPQHF. The CDR3 DNA is TGTGCCAGCAGTCGGGACAGGGCGAGGTATCAGCCCCAGCATTTT.

The chain is built from TRBV19 and TRBJ2-3; TRBD1 aligns across 8 bases. There are 14 residues in the CDR3. Germline V gives CDR1 LNHDA, CDR2 SQIVND (reference sequence). The V gene end was trimmed by 5 bases and the J gene end by 6 bases; junction bases not matched to a gene: 7. The CDR3 nucleotides read TGTGCCAGTAGTCCCCCCAGGGGGCGGGATACGCAGTATTTT. Protein sequence: CASSPPRGRDTQYF.

This clonotype has just a few counts. The chain couples TRBV6-1 to TRBJ2-6; no reliable D call. The CDR3 contains 16 residues. Trimming cost V 7 bases and J 2 bases, with 15 bases left between them. Germline V CDR1 and CDR2: MNHNS, SASEGT. The CDR3 coding sequence is TGTGCCAGCACCCCCTTTCCCCCCCCTGGGGCCAACGTCCTGACTTTC. Translating gives CASTPFPPPGANVLTF.

Concerning this clonotype itself: This may be a read error: a much more frequent sequence differs by one nucleotide. V gene TRBV3-1 combines with J gene TRBJ1-2; D remains ambiguous. This CDR3 has 13 residues. From germline, CDR1 is LGHDT and CDR2 YNNKEL (reference sequence). This chain's CDR3 is CVSSQVGSYGYTF. CDR3 coding DNA: TGTGTCAGCAGCCAAGTCGGCAGCTATGGCTACACCTTC.

This clonotype was seen a few times. The rearrangement joins TRBV19 to TRBJ2-5; D is unresolved. The V end lost 5 bases, the J end lost 1 base, and 11 bases lay between the germline ends. This CDR3 has 14 residues. Germline loops: CDR1 LNHDA, CDR2 SQIVND (reference sequence). CDR3 bases: TGTGCCAGTAGTGTTGAGTGGGGCCAAGAGACCCAGTACTTC. This sequence encodes CASSVEWGQETQYF.

This clonotype was seen a handful of times. CDR3 coding DNA: TGTGCCAGCAGTTACAGATTGAGAGCGGGGGGCACAGATACGCAGTATTTT. It codes for CASSYRLRAGGTDTQYF. The genes are TRBV6-2 or TRBV6-3 and TRBJ2-3; TRBD2 aligns across 8 bases. The germline V gene encodes CDR1 MNHEY and CDR2 SVGEGT. The CDR3 extends over 17 amino acids. V trimming: 2 bases; J trimming: 1 base; junction bases outside the gene matches: 8.

This clonotype was counted between two and nine times. V is TRBV10-3 and J is TRBJ2-2; D gene unclear. This CDR3 spans 14 amino acids. Germline V gives CDR1 ENHRY, CDR2 SYGVKD. Trimming took off 2 bases at V and 4 bases at J, with 8 bases between the two ends. The CDR3 sequence: CAISEAIPTGELFF. The CDR3, as DNA: TGTGCCATCAGTGAGGCTATCCCCACCGGGGAGCTGTTTTTT.

The chain joins TRBV12-3 or TRBV12-4 to TRBJ2-2, with D tentatively TRBD1 or TRBD2 (6 bases each). The CDR3 totals 14 residues. V lost 3 bases and J 5 bases, leaving 10 bases between the germline ends. CDR3: CASSLQGRTGELFF. CDR3 bases: TGTGCCAGCAGTTTGCAGGGGAGGACCGGGGAGCTGTTTTTT.